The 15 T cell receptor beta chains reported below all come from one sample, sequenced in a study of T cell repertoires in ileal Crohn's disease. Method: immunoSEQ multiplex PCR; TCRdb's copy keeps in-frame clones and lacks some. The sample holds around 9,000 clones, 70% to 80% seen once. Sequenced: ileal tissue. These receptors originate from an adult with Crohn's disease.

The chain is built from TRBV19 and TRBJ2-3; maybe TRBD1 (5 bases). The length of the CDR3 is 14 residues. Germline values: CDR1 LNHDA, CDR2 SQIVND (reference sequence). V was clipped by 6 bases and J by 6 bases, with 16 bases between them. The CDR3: CASSNAAGLDTQYF. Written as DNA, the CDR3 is TGTGCCAGTAGCAACGCGGCAGGGTTGGATACGCAGTATTTT.

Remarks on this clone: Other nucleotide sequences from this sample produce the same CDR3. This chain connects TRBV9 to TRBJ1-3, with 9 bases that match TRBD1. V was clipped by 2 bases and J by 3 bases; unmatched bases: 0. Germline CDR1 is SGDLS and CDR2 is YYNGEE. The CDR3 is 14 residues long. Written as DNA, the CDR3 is TGTGCCAGCAGCGTGGGACAGGGTGGAAACACCATATATTTT. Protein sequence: CASSVGQGGNTIYF.

This chain's CDR3 is CASSRYNPDPTGAGELFF. Written as DNA, the CDR3 is TGCGCCAGCAGCCGATACAACCCAGATCCGACAGGGGCCGGGGAGCTGTTTTTT. The chain joins TRBV5-1 to TRBJ2-2, with 8 bases lining up with TRBD1. Germline V gene data show CDR1 as SGHRS and CDR2 as YFSETQ. This CDR3 region has 18 residues. The ends lost 4 bases at V and 6 bases at J; junction bases unmatched: 17.

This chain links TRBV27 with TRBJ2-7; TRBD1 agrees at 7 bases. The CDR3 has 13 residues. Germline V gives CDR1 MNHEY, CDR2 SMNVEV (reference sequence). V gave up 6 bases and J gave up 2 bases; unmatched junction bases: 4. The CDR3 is CASSRQGPYEQYF. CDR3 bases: TGTGCCAGCAGCCGACAGGGCCCCTACGAGCAGTACTTC.

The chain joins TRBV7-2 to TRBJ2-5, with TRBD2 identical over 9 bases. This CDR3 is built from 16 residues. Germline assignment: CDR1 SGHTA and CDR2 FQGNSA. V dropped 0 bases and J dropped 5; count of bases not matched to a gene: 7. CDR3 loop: CASSLARAGGRETQYF. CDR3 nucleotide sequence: TGTGCCAGCAGCTTAGCGCGAGCGGGAGGTCGGGAGACCCAGTACTTC.

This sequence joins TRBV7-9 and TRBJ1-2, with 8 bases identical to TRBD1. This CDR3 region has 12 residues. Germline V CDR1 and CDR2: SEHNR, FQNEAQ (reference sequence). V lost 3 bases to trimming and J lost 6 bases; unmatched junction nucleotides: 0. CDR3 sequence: CASSLTGDGYTF. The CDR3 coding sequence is TGTGCCAGCAGCTTGACAGGGGATGGCTACACCTTC. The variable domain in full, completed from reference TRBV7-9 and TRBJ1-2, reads DTGVSQNPRHKITKRGQNVTFRCDPISEHNRLYWYRQTLGQGPEFLTYFQNEAQLEKSRLLSDRFSAERPKGSFSTLEIQRTEQGDSAMYLCASSLTGDGYTFGSGTRLTVV.

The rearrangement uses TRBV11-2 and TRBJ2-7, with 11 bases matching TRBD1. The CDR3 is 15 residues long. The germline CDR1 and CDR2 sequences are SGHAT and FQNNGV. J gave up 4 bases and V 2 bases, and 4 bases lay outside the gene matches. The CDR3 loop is CASSLKGQGGYEQYF. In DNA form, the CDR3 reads TGTGCCAGCAGCTTAAAGGGACAGGGGGGGTACGAGCAGTACTTC.

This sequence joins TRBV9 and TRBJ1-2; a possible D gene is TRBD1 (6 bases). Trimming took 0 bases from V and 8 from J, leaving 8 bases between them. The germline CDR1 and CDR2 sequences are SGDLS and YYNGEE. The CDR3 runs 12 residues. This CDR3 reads CASSVGGRGYTF. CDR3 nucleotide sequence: TGTGCCAGCAGCGTAGGGGGGCGCGGCTACACCTTC.

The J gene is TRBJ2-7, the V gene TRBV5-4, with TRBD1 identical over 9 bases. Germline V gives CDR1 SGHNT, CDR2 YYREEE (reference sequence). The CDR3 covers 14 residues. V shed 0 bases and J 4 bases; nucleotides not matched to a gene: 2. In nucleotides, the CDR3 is TGTGCCAGCAGCTTGGAAGGACAGGGGTACGAGCAGTACTTC. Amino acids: CASSLEGQGYEQYF.

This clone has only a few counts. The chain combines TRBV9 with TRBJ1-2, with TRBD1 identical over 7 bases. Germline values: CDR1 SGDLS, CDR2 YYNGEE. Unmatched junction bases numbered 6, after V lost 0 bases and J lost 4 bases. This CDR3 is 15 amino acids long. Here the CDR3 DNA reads TGTGCCAGCAGCGTAGAACCGGGACAGAGCTATGGCTACACCTTC. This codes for CASSVEPGQSYGYTF.

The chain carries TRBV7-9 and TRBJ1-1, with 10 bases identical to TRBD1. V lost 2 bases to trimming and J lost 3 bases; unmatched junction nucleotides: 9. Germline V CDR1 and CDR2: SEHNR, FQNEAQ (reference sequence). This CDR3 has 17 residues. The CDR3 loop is CASSLTGTGVRDTEAFF. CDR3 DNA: TGTGCCAGCAGCTTAACCGGGACAGGGGTTCGGGACACTGAAGCTTTCTTT. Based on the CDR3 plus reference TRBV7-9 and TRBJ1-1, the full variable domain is DTGVSQNPRHKITKRGQNVTFRCDPISEHNRLYWYRQTLGQGPEFLTYFQNEAQLEKSRLLSDRFSAERPKGSFSTLEIQRTEQGDSAMYLCASSLTGTGVRDTEAFFGQGTRLTVV.

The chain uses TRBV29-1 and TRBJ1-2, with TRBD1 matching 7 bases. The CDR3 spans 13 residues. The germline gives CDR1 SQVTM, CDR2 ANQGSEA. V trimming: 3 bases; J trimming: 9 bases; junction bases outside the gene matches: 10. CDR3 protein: CSVDDPNRGSYTF. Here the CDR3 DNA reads TGCAGCGTTGATGACCCGAACAGGGGTAGCTACACCTTC.

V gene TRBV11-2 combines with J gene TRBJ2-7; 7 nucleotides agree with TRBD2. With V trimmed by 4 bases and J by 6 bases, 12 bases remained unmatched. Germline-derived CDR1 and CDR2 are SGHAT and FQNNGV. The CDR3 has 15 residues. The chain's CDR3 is CASSSTGGPLSEQYF. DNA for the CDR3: TGTGCCAGCAGCTCTACGGGAGGCCCTCTCAGCGAGCAGTACTTC.

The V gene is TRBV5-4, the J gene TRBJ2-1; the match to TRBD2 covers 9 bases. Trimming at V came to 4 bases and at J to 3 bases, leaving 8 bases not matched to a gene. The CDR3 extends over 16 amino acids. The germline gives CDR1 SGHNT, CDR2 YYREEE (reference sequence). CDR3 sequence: CASSLEAGGRYNEQFF. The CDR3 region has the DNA TGTGCCAGCAGCCTAGAAGCGGGAGGTCGCTACAATGAGCAGTTCTTC.

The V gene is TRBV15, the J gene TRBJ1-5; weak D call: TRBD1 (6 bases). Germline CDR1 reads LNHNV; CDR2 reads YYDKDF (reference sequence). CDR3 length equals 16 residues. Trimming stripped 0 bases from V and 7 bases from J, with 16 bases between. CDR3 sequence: CATSRDLTGQSQPQHF. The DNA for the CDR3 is TGTGCCACCAGCAGAGACCTAACAGGGCAGAGCCAGCCCCAGCATTTT.